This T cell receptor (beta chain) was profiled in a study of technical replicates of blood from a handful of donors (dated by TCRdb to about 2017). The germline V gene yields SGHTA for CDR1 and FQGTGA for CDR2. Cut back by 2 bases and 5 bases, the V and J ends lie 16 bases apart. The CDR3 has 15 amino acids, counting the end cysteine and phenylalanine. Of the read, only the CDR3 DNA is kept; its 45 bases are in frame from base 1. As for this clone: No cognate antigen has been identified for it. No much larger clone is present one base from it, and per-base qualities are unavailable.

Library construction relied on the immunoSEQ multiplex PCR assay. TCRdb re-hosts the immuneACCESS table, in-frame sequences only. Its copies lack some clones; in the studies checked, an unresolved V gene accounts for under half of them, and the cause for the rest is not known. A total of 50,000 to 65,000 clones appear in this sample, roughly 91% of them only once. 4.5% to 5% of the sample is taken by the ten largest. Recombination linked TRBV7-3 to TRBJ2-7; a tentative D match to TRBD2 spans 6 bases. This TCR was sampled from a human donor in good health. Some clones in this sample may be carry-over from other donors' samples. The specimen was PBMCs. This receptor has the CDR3 CASSLWPGVVNEQYF. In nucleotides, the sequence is TGTGCCAGCAGCTTATGGCCGGGGGTTGTCAACGAGCAGTACTTC.